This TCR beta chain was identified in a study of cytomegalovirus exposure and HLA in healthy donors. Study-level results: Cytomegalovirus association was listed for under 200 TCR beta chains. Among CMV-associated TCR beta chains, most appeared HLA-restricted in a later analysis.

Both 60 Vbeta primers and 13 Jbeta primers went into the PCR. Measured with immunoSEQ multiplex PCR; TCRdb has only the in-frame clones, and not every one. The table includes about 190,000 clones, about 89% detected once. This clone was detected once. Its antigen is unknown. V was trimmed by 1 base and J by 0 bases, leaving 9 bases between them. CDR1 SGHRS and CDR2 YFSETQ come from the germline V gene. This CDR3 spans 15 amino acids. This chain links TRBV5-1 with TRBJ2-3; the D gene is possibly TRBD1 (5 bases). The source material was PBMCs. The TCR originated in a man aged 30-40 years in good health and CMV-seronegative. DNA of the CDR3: TGCGCCAGCAGCTTGAATCAGGGTAGCACAGATACGCAGTATTTT. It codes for CASSLNQGSTDTQYF.